A selection of T cell receptor beta chains follows, all from one sample in a study of blood T cell repertoires in COVID-19. The method was immunoSEQ multiplex PCR; TCRdb's version includes in-frame clones alone and lacks a portion of them. The data contain 160,000 or so clones, 65% to 85% of them singletons. Sequenced sample: peripheral blood. These receptors originate from a woman older than 75 with acute or convalescent COVID-19. Both conserved end residues are part of each CDR3. D genes are given only for firm matches.

V gene	J gene	D gene	CDR3 protein
TRBV18	TRBJ1-1	-	CASSPVGGMNTEAFF
TRBV2	TRBJ2-7	TRBD1	CANGQGTYEQYF
TRBV30	TRBJ2-2	TRBD1	CAWMKDRGENTGELFF
TRBV28	TRBJ1-5	TRBD1	CASTSDRGQHF
TRBV2	TRBJ1-2	TRBD1	CASRDRGFVYTF
TRBV7-9	TRBJ1-3	-	CASTSSQGSGNTIYF
TRBV7-2	TRBJ1-5	-	CASSLSIRSNQPQHF
TRBV21-1	TRBJ2-2	-	CASTGRGDTGELFF
TRBV12-3/TRBV12-4	TRBJ1-1	-	CASSRTENTEAFF
TRBV7-9	TRBJ2-5	TRBD1	CASSPSPWTGRETQYF
TRBV10-3	TRBJ2-7	TRBD2	CAISESFRVAGLSYEQYF
TRBV15	TRBJ1-5	-	CATRKDIGSNQPQHF
TRBV7-3	TRBJ2-1	-	CASSFDKSYNEQFF
TRBV4-1	TRBJ2-1	TRBD2	CASSQEAGGYNEQFF
TRBV5-1	TRBJ2-7	TRBD2	CASSLGLAGGYEQYF
TRBV6-2/TRBV6-3	TRBJ2-1	TRBD2	CASSKRRGLAGVIGEQFF
TRBV18	TRBJ1-2	TRBD1	CASSPGQGGGHGGYTF
TRBV19	TRBJ1-2	-	CASSIPDRVYGYTF
TRBV29-1	TRBJ2-7	TRBD2	CSVDPGGSGRAYEQYF
TRBV3-1/TRBV3-2	TRBJ1-2	TRBD1	CASSQRDRGYTF
TRBV30	TRBJ2-5	TRBD2	CAWSAGGETQYF
TRBV7-9	TRBJ2-1	-	CASSLMGTSTQYNEQFF
TRBV5-1	TRBJ2-1	-	CASSLNTWPSYNEQFF
TRBV2	TRBJ1-2	TRBD1	CASTPDRVYGYTF
TRBV2	TRBJ1-1	TRBD1	CASVGQGYTEAFF
TRBV2	TRBJ2-1	TRBD2	CASSGVAGGSGEQFF
TRBV27	TRBJ2-1	TRBD2	CASSFGGLAGEEQFF
TRBV5-1	TRBJ1-1	-	CASGSGNTEAFF
TRBV6-5	TRBJ1-5	TRBD1	CASRRQGVNQPQHF
TRBV11-2	TRBJ2-3	TRBD2	CASSHPSGSGADTQYF
TRBV21-1	TRBJ1-1	-	CASSEQVPVHTEAFF
TRBV9	TRBJ2-5	TRBD2	CASSVGLAGVGETQYF
TRBV3-1/TRBV3-2	TRBJ1-4	-	CASSQDRKQGLFF
TRBV7-2	TRBJ2-5	-	CASSSTRGETQYF
TRBV18	TRBJ1-3	TRBD1	CASSPDREINTIYF
TRBV27	TRBJ2-3	TRBD1	CASSLKGQATDTQYF
TRBV6-5	TRBJ2-7	TRBD1	CASRWGTGPSYEQYF
TRBV19	TRBJ2-2	-	CASQGWSNTGELFF
TRBV15	TRBJ2-7	-	CATSRVGTYSYEQYF
TRBV5-4	TRBJ1-1	-	CASSSGVARADTEAFF
TRBV3-1/TRBV3-2	TRBJ2-3	-	CASSQMVRSTQYF
TRBV30	TRBJ2-7	-	CAWSLTRRGPSYEQYF
TRBV28	TRBJ1-2	-	CATSGGGAENYGYTF
TRBV9	TRBJ1-1	-	CASSAQIQGNTEAFF
TRBV2	TRBJ1-3	-	CASSDNGGQPGNTIYF
TRBV18	TRBJ1-1	-	CASSLQELNTEAFF
TRBV9	TRBJ2-2	-	CASSVGGGWGYTGELFF
TRBV28	TRBJ2-7	TRBD2	CASNERDHEQYF
TRBV4-1	TRBJ2-7	TRBD2	CASSQRTAARGSSYEQYF
TRBV5-1	TRBJ2-7	TRBD1	CASSLGTGTDEQYF
TRBV6-5	TRBJ2-2	TRBD1	CASRTLGTGTGELFF
TRBV6-4	TRBJ1-5	TRBD1	CASSKTPGQDINSSNQPQHF
TRBV6-5	TRBJ2-1	TRBD1	CASRTGQGYNEQFF